This T cell receptor (beta chain) appears in the sequencing data of a study of blood T cell repertoires in COVID-19. Study overall: Acute and convalescent COVID-19 samples came from the United States, Italy and Spain.

In the original processing: For nucleated cells, counts were estimated from reference gene primer amplification. The assay was immunoSEQ multiplex PCR, and TCRdb's table has in-frame clones only and misses some. V, J and clone size are taken as reported in that table, and D and trimming were inferred from the DNA itself. This repertoire shows 200,000 or so clones, about nine tenths found once; its top ten account for 5.5% to 6.5%. This CDR3 contains 16 residues. Germline V gene sequence: CDR1 MNHEY, CDR2 SMNVEV (reference sequence). The V and J ends lost 3 bases and 6 bases, in that order; junction bases with no gene match: 10.

This TCR was recovered from a man in his sixties who had recovered from COVID-19. The gene calls are TRBV27 and TRBJ2-1; 8 bases are a match to TRBD2. What was sequenced was peripheral blood. CDR3 DNA: TGTGCCAGCAGTTTTTCCGCCCTTGCGGGAGGCAATGAGCAGTTCTTC. As protein: CASSFSALAGGNEQFF.